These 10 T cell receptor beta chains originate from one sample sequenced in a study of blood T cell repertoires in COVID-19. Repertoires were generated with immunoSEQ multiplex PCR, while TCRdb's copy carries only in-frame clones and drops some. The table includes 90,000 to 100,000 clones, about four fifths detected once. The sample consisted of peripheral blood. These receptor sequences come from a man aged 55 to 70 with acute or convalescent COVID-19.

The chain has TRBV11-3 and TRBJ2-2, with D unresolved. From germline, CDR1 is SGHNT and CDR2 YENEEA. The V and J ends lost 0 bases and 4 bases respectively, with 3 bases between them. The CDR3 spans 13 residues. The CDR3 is CASSLDGTGELFF. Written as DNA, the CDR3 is TGTGCCAGCAGCTTAGACGGCACCGGGGAGCTGTTTTTT.

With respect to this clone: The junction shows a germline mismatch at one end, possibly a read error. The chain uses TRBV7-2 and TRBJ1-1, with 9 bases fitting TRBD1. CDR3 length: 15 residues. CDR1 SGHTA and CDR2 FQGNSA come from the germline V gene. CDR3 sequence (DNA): TGTGCCAGCAGCTTCCGGGACAGGGACTCCACTAAAGCTTTCTTT. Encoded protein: CASSFRDRDSTKAFF.

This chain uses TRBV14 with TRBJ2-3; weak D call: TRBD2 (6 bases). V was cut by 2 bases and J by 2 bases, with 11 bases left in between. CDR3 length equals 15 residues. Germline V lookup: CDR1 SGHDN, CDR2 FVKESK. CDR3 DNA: TGTGCCAGCAGCCAAATCGCGGGGATCACAGATACGCAGTATTTT. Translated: CASSQIAGITDTQYF.

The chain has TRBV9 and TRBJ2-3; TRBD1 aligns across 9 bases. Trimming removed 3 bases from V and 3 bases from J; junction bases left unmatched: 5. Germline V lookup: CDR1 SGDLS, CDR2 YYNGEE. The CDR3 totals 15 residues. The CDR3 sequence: CASSGTGVITDTQYF. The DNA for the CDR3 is TGTGCCAGCAGCGGGACAGGGGTGATAACAGATACGCAGTATTTT. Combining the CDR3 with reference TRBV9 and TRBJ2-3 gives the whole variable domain DSGVTQTPKHLITATGQRVTLRCSPRSGDLSVYWYQQSLDQGLQFLIQYYNGEERAKGNILERFSAQQFPDLHSELNLSSLELGDSALYFCASSGTGVITDTQYFGPGTRLTVL.

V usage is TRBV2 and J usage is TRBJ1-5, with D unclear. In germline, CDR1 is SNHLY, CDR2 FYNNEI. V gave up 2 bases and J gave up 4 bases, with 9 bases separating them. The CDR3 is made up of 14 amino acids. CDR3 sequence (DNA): TGTGCCAGCAGTGAAATCGGGGAGAATCAGCCCCAGCATTTT. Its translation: CASSEIGENQPQHF.

DNA for the CDR3: TGTGCCAGCAGCCCGGGGCAGGGGGACCTCTATGGCTACACCTTC. It specifies CASSPGQGDLYGYTF. The chain combines TRBV3-1 (or the pseudogene TRBV3-2) with TRBJ1-2; 7 bases line up with TRBD1. The germline V gene encodes CDR1 LGHDT and CDR2 YNNKEL (reference sequence). The V gene end was trimmed by 4 bases and the J gene end by 4 bases; junction bases not matched to a gene: 9. The length of the CDR3 is 15 residues.

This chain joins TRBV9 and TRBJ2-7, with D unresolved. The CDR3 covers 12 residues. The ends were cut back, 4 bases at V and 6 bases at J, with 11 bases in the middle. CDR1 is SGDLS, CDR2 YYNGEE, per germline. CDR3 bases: TGTGCCAGCAGCCCGAACTCCGGCGAGCAGTACTTC. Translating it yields CASSPNSGEQYF. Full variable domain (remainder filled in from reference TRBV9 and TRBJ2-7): DSGVTQTPKHLITATGQRVTLRCSPRSGDLSVYWYQQSLDQGLQFLIQYYNGEERAKGNILERFSAQQFPDLHSELNLSSLELGDSALYFCASSPNSGEQYFGPGTRLTVT.

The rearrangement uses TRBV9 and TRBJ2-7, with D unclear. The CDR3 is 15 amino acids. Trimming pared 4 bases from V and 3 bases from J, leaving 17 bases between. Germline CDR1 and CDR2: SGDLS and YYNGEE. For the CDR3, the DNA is TGTGCCAGCAGCCCCCCTGGCGGTAGCAGCTACGAGCAGTACTTC. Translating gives CASSPPGGSSYEQYF.

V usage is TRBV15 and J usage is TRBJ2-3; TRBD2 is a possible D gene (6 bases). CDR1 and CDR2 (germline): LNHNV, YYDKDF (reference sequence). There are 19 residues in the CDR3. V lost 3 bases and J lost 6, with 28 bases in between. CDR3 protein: CATSSRKGAGWGERDTQYF. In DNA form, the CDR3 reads TGTGCCACCAGCAGTAGAAAAGGGGCAGGGTGGGGGGAGAGGGATACGCAGTATTTT.

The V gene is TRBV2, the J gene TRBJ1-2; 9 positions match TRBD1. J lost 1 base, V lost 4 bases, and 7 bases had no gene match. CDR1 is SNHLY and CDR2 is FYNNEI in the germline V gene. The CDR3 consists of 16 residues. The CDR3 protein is CASSASPGQGNYGYTF. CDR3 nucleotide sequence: TGTGCCAGCAGTGCATCGCCGGGACAGGGTAACTATGGCTACACCTTC.